Below are 18 T cell receptor beta chains sequenced from a single sample in a study of sequential checkpoint blockade in melanoma. As for treatment: randomized to nivolumab then ipilimumab (arm A) or the reverse (arm B). Clones were read by immunoSEQ multiplex PCR, and TCRdb kept only the in-frame ones, dropping some. Among 21,000 or so clones listed, roughly 80% were seen once. The specimen comprised CD8+ T cells sorted from blood (inferred from file names), sampled from a patient given nivolumab and ipilimumab in sequence. The receptors originated from a human donor with melanoma.

The gene calls are TRBV5-1 and TRBJ2-1; no clear D gene. This CDR3 region has 16 residues. Germline V gene lookup returns CDR1 SGHRS and CDR2 YFSETQ. Trimming removed 0 bases from V and 2 bases from J, with 12 bases in between. CDR3: CASSLGARLTYNEQFF. DNA of the CDR3: TGCGCCAGCAGCTTGGGGGCCAGGTTAACCTACAATGAGCAGTTCTTC. Filled out from reference TRBV5-1 and TRBJ2-1, the complete variable domain reads KAGVTQTPRYLIKTRGQQVTLSCSPISGHRSVSWYQQTPGQGLQFLFEYFSETQRNKGNFPGRFSGRQFSNSRSEMNVSTLELGDSALYLCASSLGARLTYNEQFFGPGTRLTVL.

The sample holds one count of this clone. The CDR3 nucleotides read TGTGCCAGCAGTTTAATTAGGGGGCTATCCTTCCACAATGAGCAGTTCTTC. This translates into CASSLIRGLSFHNEQFF. J is TRBJ2-1 and V is TRBV28, with 7 bases lining up with TRBD1. V shed 2 bases, J shed 5 bases, and the junction held 12 bases outside the gene matches. From germline, CDR1 is MDHEN and CDR2 SYDVKM. This CDR3 is 17 amino acids long.

The chain has TRBV27 and TRBJ1-1; possibly TRBD1 for D (5 bases). Per germline, CDR1 MNHEY and CDR2 SMNVEV (reference sequence). The ends were cut back, 6 bases at V and 5 bases at J, with 16 bases in the middle. CDR3 size: 14 residues. Here the CDR3 DNA reads TGTGCCAGCAGATGGGTAGGTCGGGGGACTGAAGCTTTCTTT. Encoded protein: CASRWVGRGTEAFF.

The chain combines TRBV19 with TRBJ1-2, with 7 nucleotides matching TRBD1. The germline V gene has CDR1 LNHDA and CDR2 SQIVND (reference sequence). After removal of 5 bases from V and 6 bases from J, the junction contained 12 bases not matched to a gene. The CDR3 extends over 15 amino acids. The CDR3 protein is CASSPTGVLMDGYTF. The CDR3, as DNA: TGTGCCAGTAGTCCTACAGGGGTACTGATGGATGGCTACACCTTC. Drawing the rest from reference TRBV19 and TRBJ1-2, the complete variable domain is DGGITQSPKYLFRKEGQNVTLSCEQNLNHDAMYWYRQDPGQGLRLIYYSQIVNDFQKGDIAEGYSVSREKKESFPLTVTSAQKNPTAFYLCASSPTGVLMDGYTFGSGTRLTVV.

This chain links TRBV28 with TRBJ2-3; 14 nucleotides agree with TRBD2. Germline V gene lookup returns CDR1 MDHEN and CDR2 SYDVKM. Germline trimming cut 5 bases from V and 4 bases from J; bases unmatched to any gene: 5. This CDR3 comprises 16 residues. In DNA form, the CDR3 reads TGTGCCAGCAGTCAGACTAGCGGGGGGGAGGCAGATACGCAGTATTTT. This encodes CASSQTSGGEADTQYF.

The chain carries TRBV2 and TRBJ1-2; 7 bases agree with TRBD1. Germline trimming cut 3 bases from V and 4 bases from J; bases unmatched to any gene: 8. The CDR3 length is 15 residues. Germline V gives CDR1 SNHLY, CDR2 FYNNEI. This CDR3 is CASSDWGQPFYGYTF. CDR3 DNA sequence: TGTGCCAGCAGTGATTGGGGACAGCCATTCTATGGCTACACCTTC.

In its sample, this clone was seen once. The chain couples TRBV29-1 to TRBJ2-1; 7 bases map to TRBD1. CDR1 and CDR2 from the germline V gene are SQVTM and ANQGSEA. The CDR3 runs 16 residues. V lost 3 bases, J lost 0 bases, and 8 bases stayed unmatched. DNA of the CDR3: TGCAGCGTTGACACCGCCAGGGGGAGCTCCTACAATGAGCAGTTCTTC. This sequence encodes CSVDTARGSSYNEQFF.

The V call is TRBV4-1, the J call TRBJ2-7; TRBD2 matches at 10 bases. The germline gives CDR1 MGHRA, CDR2 YSYEKL. This CDR3 contains 15 residues. V was pared by 2 bases and J by 2 bases, with 3 bases of the junction left unmatched. The DNA for the CDR3 is TGCGCCAGCAGCCAACTAGCGGGAGACACCTACGAGCAGTACTTC. It codes for CASSQLAGDTYEQYF.

This clone was observed a single time. The J gene is TRBJ1-2, the V gene TRBV27, with D tentatively TRBD1 (6 bases). CDR1 and CDR2 (germline): MNHEY, SMNVEV (reference sequence). The CDR3 has 15 amino acids. V was trimmed by 2 bases and J by 7 bases, leaving 17 bases between them. This chain's CDR3 is CASSLGRGGASGYTF. CDR3 coding DNA: TGTGCCAGCAGTTTAGGGCGGGGGGGGGCCAGTGGCTACACCTTC.

This chain links TRBV9 with TRBJ2-7, with 7 bases identical to TRBD2. V dropped 2 bases and J dropped 2; count of bases not matched to a gene: 7. From germline, CDR1 is SGDLS and CDR2 YYNGEE. CDR3 size: 15 residues. The CDR3 nucleotides are TGTGCCAGCAGCGTCGAGGGACTATCCCCCTACGAGCAGTACTTC. Its protein is CASSVEGLSPYEQYF.

The rearrangement links TRBV6-5 to TRBJ1-2, with unresolved D. There are 12 residues in the CDR3. Trimming pared 8 bases from V and 6 bases from J, leaving 13 bases between. In germline, CDR1 is MNHEY, CDR2 SVGAGI. The CDR3: CASRGEENGYTF. CDR3 DNA sequence: TGTGCCAGCCGCGGGGAGGAGAATGGCTACACCTTC.

This CDR3 reads CASSLRYGAPYEQYF. CDR3 nucleotides: TGCGCCAGCAGCTTGCGGTATGGGGCCCCCTACGAGCAGTACTTC. The chain carries TRBV5-1 and TRBJ2-7, with D possibly matching TRBD1 (5 bases). V gave up 1 base and J gave up 2 bases, with 13 bases separating them. Germline CDR1 is SGHRS and CDR2 is YFSETQ. This CDR3 has 15 residues.

This sequence joins TRBV7-2 and TRBJ1-5; D not resolved. V was pared by 1 base and J by 0 bases, with 13 bases between. Germline V gives CDR1 SGHTA, CDR2 FQGNSA. This CDR3 spans 17 amino acids. CDR3 nucleotide sequence: TGTGCCAGCAGCTTAGGGGCAGACCTTTATAGCAATCAGCCCCAGCATTTT. Translating gives CASSLGADLYSNQPQHF.

The rearrangement joins TRBV19 to TRBJ2-7; TRBD2 agrees at 8 bases. The junction had 8 bases not matched to a gene; V was cut back by 4 bases and J by 3 bases. From germline, CDR1 is LNHDA and CDR2 SQIVND (reference sequence). The CDR3 length is 15 residues. The CDR3 region has the DNA TGTGCCAGTAGTACCCCACACGGGGGGGACTACGAGCAGTACTTC. Protein sequence: CASSTPHGGDYEQYF.

CDR3 in amino acids: CASSPRRTSTWRADTQYF. As DNA, the CDR3 is TGTGCCAGCAGCCCCCGGAGGACTAGCACATGGAGGGCAGATACGCAGTATTTT. The chain carries TRBV9 and TRBJ2-3; 8 positions agree with TRBD2. Germline-derived CDR1 and CDR2 are SGDLS and YYNGEE. The CDR3 totals 18 residues. Trimming removed 4 bases from V and 4 bases from J; junction bases left unmatched: 17.

V gene TRBV5-1 combines with J gene TRBJ1-1; 9 bases line up with TRBD1. From germline, CDR1 is SGHRS and CDR2 YFSETQ. The V segment lost 4 bases and the J segment 1 base; nucleotides outside the gene matches: 5. This CDR3 has 15 residues. The CDR3 spells CASSPYRGQNTEAFF. CDR3 coding DNA: TGCGCCAGCAGCCCGTACAGGGGGCAGAACACTGAAGCTTTCTTT.

The chain carries TRBV16 and TRBJ1-1; D unresolved. The CDR3 contains 15 residues. Trimming took 4 bases from V and 4 from J, leaving 16 bases between them. Per the germline V gene, CDR1 is KGHSY and CDR2 is FQNENV. This CDR3 is CASSLISEGATEAFF. The CDR3 coding sequence is TGTGCCAGCAGCCTTATAAGTGAGGGAGCCACTGAAGCTTTCTTT.

The chain links TRBV5-5 to TRBJ2-3; tentative D call: TRBD2 (6 bases). CDR1 and CDR2 (germline): SGHKS, YYEKEE (reference sequence). Trimming took 3 bases from V and 5 from J, leaving 13 bases between them. The CDR3 loop spans 14 amino acids. The CDR3 nucleotides are TGTGCCAGCAGCTCCCGGGACTTAATAGATACGCAGTATTTT. Translation: CASSSRDLIDTQYF.